This TCR beta chain was profiled in a study of T cells in Graves' hyperthyroidism and ophthalmopathy. Germline loops: CDR1 MDHEN, CDR2 SYDVKM. CDR3 length: 14 residues. Between the trimmed V and J ends, which lost 7 bases and 2 bases, there was a span of 15 bases. This clonotype was observed at least ten times. TCR beta CDR3 sequences were amplified from RNA transcripts. The HTBI primer set drove a first-round RT-PCR of the TCR CDR3. TCRdb analysed the multiplex PCR reads with MiXCR anew, one entry per CDR3 protein. The repertoire consists of around 540,000 distinct CDR3 sequences, with 16% occurring once and the leading ten covering less than 30%.

The TCR sequence derives from a woman in her 30s with Graves' ophthalmopathy. The J gene is TRBJ2-7, the V gene TRBV28; possible D gene TRBD1, 6 bases. Sequencing was performed on blood. In DNA, the CDR3 is TGTGCCAGCAAAGAAGGGGGATCAACCTACGAGCAGTACTTC. Protein sequence: CASKEGGSTYEQYF.